The clone carrying this T cell receptor (beta chain) has a handful of counts. The source of the sample is a study of blood T cells in healthy people across ages. On the study more broadly: T cells yielded about one barcoded beta molecule per two cells through template switching.

Extractions gave at least 5.5 micrograms of total RNA per sample. A second PCR of roughly 7 to 11 cycles used a sample-barcoded 5' primer and a J-beta primer mix. From the 5' RACE reads, TCRdb called clonotypes with MiXCR, one entry per CDR3 protein. Among 1.5 million to 2 million distinct CDR3 sequences, about 50% were seen once, and the ten largest hold over 2%. CDR3 length: 13 residues. CDR1 is MNHNY, CDR2 SVGAGI, per germline (reference sequence). Losses at the gene ends were 5 bases for V and 7 bases for J; bases not matched to a gene: 5. This TCR came from a woman aged 40 to 49 in good health. Sequencing used blood. The chain employs TRBV6-6 and TRBJ2-7; 10 nucleotides match TRBD1. Here the CDR3 reads CASSETGGIEQYF. The DNA for the CDR3 is TGTGCCAGCAGTGAGACAGGGGGCATTGAGCAGTACTTC.